These T cell receptor beta chains were read from a single sample in a study of cytomegalovirus exposure and HLA in healthy donors. TCRdb's copy holds only in-frame clones and misses some; the assay was immunoSEQ multiplex PCR. Here the sample spans a few hundred thousand clones, roughly 70% being singletons. The sequenced material came from PBMCs. All receptors derive from a woman in her thirties in good health and CMV-seronegative. The CDR3 runs from the conserved cysteine through the conserved F or W. D genes are given only for firm matches. Clone size is stated in some rows and not others, as once, few, many or a class when expanded.

.	TRBV5-6	.	TRBJ2-5	15	CASSLGGLYQETQYF	TGTGCCAGCAGCTTGGGAGGATTGTACCAAGAGACCCAGTACTTC
.	TRBV21-1	.	TRBJ1-2	13	CASSKARFYGYTF	TGTGCCAGCAGCAAAGCGCGATTCTATGGCTACACCTTC
.	TRBV6-1	TRBD1	TRBJ2-7	14	CASSWTGGSYEQYF	TGTGCCAGCAGTTGGACAGGGGGCTCCTACGAGCAGTACTTC
once	TRBV5-1	.	TRBJ1-1	13	CASIGHGNTEAFF	TGCGCCAGTATAGGACATGGGAACACTGAAGCTTTCTTT
once	TRBV7-3	.	TRBJ2-1	13	CASSYTDYNEQFF	TGTGCCAGCAGCTACACAGACTACAATGAGCAGTTCTTC
.	TRBV19	.	TRBJ1-4	17	CASSITGESSTNEKLFF	TGTGCCAGTAGTATTACAGGCGAGTCATCAACTAATGAAAAACTGTTTTTT
.	TRBV7-3	.	TRBJ2-7	17	CASSLRGLGQLYYEQYF	TGTGCCAGCAGCTTAAGAGGCCTCGGACAGCTCTACTACGAGCAGTACTTC
.	TRBV30	.	TRBJ2-3	14	CAWKEGTFTDTQYF	TGTGCCTGGAAAGAGGGTACCTTCACAGATACGCAGTATTTT
.	TRBV6-1	TRBD1	TRBJ2-7	13	CASRDRGSYEQYF	TGTGCCAGCAGGGACAGGGGGTCCTACGAGCAGTACTTC
.	TRBV6-1	TRBD1	TRBJ1-1	15	CASRAPGTANTEAFF	TGTGCCAGCAGAGCCCCCGGGACAGCGAACACTGAAGCTTTCTTT
few	TRBV11-2	TRBD1	TRBJ2-2	14	CASSPATGNGELFF	TGTGCCAGCAGCCCCGCGACAGGGAACGGGGAGCTGTTTTTT
.	TRBV5-6	TRBD1	TRBJ1-6	17	CASSSTGGSPYNSPLHF	TGTGCCAGCAGCTCCACAGGGGGTAGCCCCTATAATTCACCCCTCCACTTT
.	TRBV15	.	TRBJ2-6	16	CATSRDRTAGANVLTF	TGTGCCACCAGCAGAGATCGCACTGCTGGGGCCAACGTCCTGACTTTC
few	TRBV4-1	TRBD1	TRBJ2-1	15	CASSQGDSSYNEQFF	TGTGCCAGCAGCCAAGGGGACAGCTCCTACAATGAGCAGTTCTTC
.	TRBV10-2	TRBD1	TRBJ2-1	14	CASSWGDRASEQFF	TGCGCCAGCAGTTGGGGGGACAGGGCAAGTGAGCAGTTCTTC
.	TRBV4-2	TRBD2	TRBJ2-6	15	CASSASGAGANVLTF	TGTGCCAGCAGCGCAAGCGGGGCTGGGGCCAACGTCCTGACTTTC
.	TRBV6-4	.	TRBJ1-1	13	CASSVNLGTEAFF	TGTGCCAGCAGCGTCAACCTAGGCACTGAAGCTTTCTTT
.	TRBV6-5	TRBD1	TRBJ1-5	15	CASSRGQRSDQPQHF	TGTGCCAGCAGCCGGGGACAGCGGTCAGATCAGCCCCAGCATTTT
.	TRBV2	.	TRBJ2-5	13	CASSEEINQTQYF	TGTGCCAGCAGTGAGGAGATAAATCAGACCCAGTACTTC
few	TRBV6-5	.	TRBJ2-7	13	CASRDTSSYEQYF	TGTGCCAGCAGGGACACCAGCTCCTACGAGCAGTACTTC
.	TRBV11-3	.	TRBJ2-2	14	CASSRGAGPGELFF	TGTGCCAGCAGCCGCGGGGCAGGCCCCGGGGAGCTGTTTTTT
.	TRBV27	TRBD1	TRBJ2-1	13	CATRDRDYNEQFF	TGTGCCACCCGGGACAGGGACTACAATGAGCAGTTCTTC
.	TRBV19	.	TRBJ1-3	15	CASRSASPSGNTIYF	TGTGCCAGTAGGAGCGCAAGTCCCTCTGGAAACACCATATATTTT
.	TRBV10-1	TRBD2	TRBJ2-3	16	CASSESKGLASDTQYF	TGCGCCAGCAGTGAGTCTAAGGGACTAGCGTCAGATACGCAGTATTTT
.	TRBV27	.	TRBJ2-1	14	CASRGGVTYNEQFF	TGTGCCAGCCGTGGAGGGGTCACCTACAATGAGCAGTTCTTC